This T cell receptor (beta chain) is drawn from a study of cytomegalovirus exposure and HLA in healthy donors. Whole-study results and caveats: Later analysis reportedly placed an Asian-associated ancestry cluster below the roughly 680-donor mean in N-insertions. Most TCRs appeared rarely, but some public TCRs recurred in many donors. The analysis excluded some indistinguishable V segments, including TRBV6-2 and TRBV6-3. Beyond CMV serostatus, there was no information to go on about immune exposure.

The PCR used 60 Vbeta and 13 Jbeta primers. TCRdb's table, derived via immunoSEQ multiplex PCR, lists solely in-frame clones and lacks some. The sample holds 89,000 or so clones, about four fifths seen once. This clone was seen only once. Its antigen is currently unknown. The V and J ends lost 10 bases and 0 bases respectively, with 13 bases between them. This CDR3 region has 15 residues. CDR1 is MNHNS, CDR2 SASEGT, per germline. The source material was PBMCs. The rearrangement links TRBV6-1 to TRBJ2-6; perhaps TRBD1 as D (5 bases). The sequence was obtained from a woman aged 18-29 years in good health and CMV-seropositive. CDR3 sequence reads: CATATDSSGANVLTF. The CDR3 DNA is TGTGCCACCGCGACAGACTCCTCTGGGGCCAACGTCCTGACTTTC.